The entry below gives a single TCR beta chain sequence along with its context. As yet, its antigen is unknown. Trimming pared 1 base from V and 2 bases from J, leaving 8 bases between. Per the germline V gene, CDR1 is SEHNR and CDR2 is FQNEAQ (reference sequence). The CDR3 consists of 14 residues. These data belong to a study of shared clonotypes between healthy human individuals. Study findings and constraints: Genetic and exposure-history diversity was limited by the small donor number.

Deep level was the assay's run setting. Generated by immunoSEQ multiplex PCR, the TCRdb table keeps only in-frame clones and is missing some. The table records more than 400,000 clones, roughly 80% of them present only once. Specimen: PBMCs. The gene calls are TRBV7-9 and TRBJ1-2, with D hard to call. The TCR comes from a woman aged 40 to 50 in good health. Some clones in this sample may be carry-over from other donors' samples. CDR3 DNA: TGTGCCAGCAGCTTAGGGCAGGCAAACTATGGCTACACCTTC. Amino acids: CASSLGQANYGYTF. The variable domain in full, completed from reference TRBV7-9 and TRBJ1-2, reads DTGVSQNPRHKITKRGQNVTFRCDPISEHNRLYWYRQTLGQGPEFLTYFQNEAQLEKSRLLSDRFSAERPKGSFSTLEIQRTEQGDSAMYLCASSLGQANYGYTFGSGTRLTVV.